The 31 T cell receptor beta chains below were found in one sample sequenced in a study of identical twins. TCRdb independently ran MiXCR on the 5' RACE reads; one entry per CDR3 protein. The data contain approximately 410,000 distinct CDR3 sequences, roughly 20% of them singletons. Source material: naive T cells sorted from blood. The receptors stem from a man in his fifties or sixties in good health.

The chain links TRBV6-2 or TRBV6-3 to TRBJ2-5, with D hard to call. Germline V gene sequence: CDR1 MNHEY, CDR2 SVGEGT. V was trimmed by 1 base and J by 5 bases, leaving 11 bases between them. CDR3 size: 14 residues. CDR3 in DNA: TGTGCCAGCAGTTACTGGTACGGTGGGGAGACCCAGTACTTC. Its protein is CASSYWYGGETQYF.

The V and J genes are TRBV20-1 and TRBJ1-2; 11 bases map to TRBD1. V gave up 5 bases and J gave up 2 bases; unmatched junction bases: 7. CDR1 and CDR2 (germline): DFQATT, SNEGSKA (reference sequence). There are 15 residues in the CDR3. For the CDR3, the DNA is TGCAGTGCTTTAACGGGGGACAGGGGGAACTATGGCTACACCTTC. It is translated as CSALTGDRGNYGYTF.

This chain uses TRBV29-1 with TRBJ2-1, with 8 bases that match TRBD2. Germline loops: CDR1 SQVTM, CDR2 ANQGSEA. The CDR3 has 14 amino acids. J was trimmed by 7 bases and V by 1 base; bases with no gene match: 6. The CDR3 DNA reads as TGCAGCGTTGAAGCGGGGGGGCTTCTAAATGAGCAGTTCTTC. It yields the protein CSVEAGGLLNEQFF.

The chain has TRBV11-1 and TRBJ2-2; D ambiguous. This CDR3 region has 14 residues. Germline V lookup: CDR1 SGHAT, CDR2 FQDESV (reference sequence). The V gene lost 2 bases and the J gene lost 4 bases, with 8 bases spanning the gap. CDR3 sequence reads: CASSLQYATGELFF. CDR3 coding DNA: TGTGCCAGCAGCTTACAGTATGCCACCGGGGAGCTGTTTTTT.

V and J are TRBV29-1 and TRBJ2-7; no clear D gene. CDR3 length equals 12 residues. Germline loops: CDR1 SQVTM, CDR2 ANQGSEA. V lost 5 bases, J lost 4 bases, and 12 bases lay in between. CDR3 in DNA: TGCAGCGTTCATTCAGGTCCTTACGAGCAGTACTTC. Amino acid sequence: CSVHSGPYEQYF.

A few counts support this clonotype. J is TRBJ2-7 and V is TRBV12-3 or TRBV12-4; D gene ambiguous. V was trimmed by 3 bases and J by 3 bases, leaving 12 bases between them. The CDR3 sequence is 14 residues long. The CDR3 sequence: CASSFRWSNYEQYF. As DNA, the CDR3 is TGTGCCAGCAGTTTTCGTTGGTCTAACTACGAGCAGTACTTC.

The rearrangement joins TRBV29-1 to TRBJ2-1; D is ambiguous. V lost 5 bases to trimming and J lost 12 bases, with 11 bases between them. Germline loops: CDR1 SQVTM, CDR2 ANQGSEA. The CDR3 runs 10 residues. CDR3 DNA sequence: TGCAGCGTTCGGCCCAGTGCGCAGTTCTTC. Translating gives CSVRPSAQFF.

V is TRBV10-3 and J is TRBJ2-7; no clear D gene. The CDR3 totals 15 residues. With 1 base removed from V and 0 bases from J, the gap between germline ends came to 10 bases. Germline V gene sequence: CDR1 ENHRY, CDR2 SYGVKD. CDR3 DNA sequence: TGTGCCATCAGTGAGTTGGCATTTGGCTCCTACGAGCAGTACTTC. Its translation: CAISELAFGSYEQYF.

The chain links TRBV4-1 to TRBJ1-1; 8 positions match TRBD1. Germline-derived CDR1 and CDR2 are MGHRA and YSYEKL. V lost 3 bases and J lost 0; bases outside the gene matches: 3. The CDR3 sequence is 15 residues long. CDR3 DNA: TGCGCCAGCAGCCATTACAGGGGGATGAACACTGAAGCTTTCTTT. Encoded protein: CASSHYRGMNTEAFF.

A few counts support this clonotype. The chain is built from TRBV7-9 and TRBJ2-3; D is ambiguous. The germline V gene has CDR1 SEHNR and CDR2 FQNEAQ (reference sequence). V gave up 6 bases and J gave up 4 bases, with 23 bases separating them. There are 17 residues in the CDR3. CDR3 in amino acids: CASRPASFVTAADTQYF. The CDR3 bases are TGTGCCAGCAGGCCAGCATCCTTTGTAACCGCGGCAGATACGCAGTATTTT.

This clonotype was detected a few times. V is TRBV28 and J is TRBJ2-1, with 8 bases aligning to TRBD1. V shed 2 bases and J 4 bases; nucleotides not matched to a gene: 4. The CDR3 runs 15 residues. Germline V CDR1 and CDR2: MDHEN, SYDVKM. For the CDR3, the DNA is TGTGCCAGCAGTTTAATCGGGACAGGTTACAATGAGCAGTTCTTC. Translated, it gives CASSLIGTGYNEQFF.

This clonotype occurred a few times. The V and J genes are TRBV5-1 and TRBJ2-5, with D perhaps assigned TRBD1 or TRBD2 (5 bases each). V was clipped by 0 bases and J by 1 base, with 10 bases between them. CDR1 is SGHRS, CDR2 YFSETQ, per germline. There are 15 residues in the CDR3. The CDR3: CASSLEPGTQETQYF. The CDR3 nucleotides read TGCGCCAGCAGCTTGGAGCCAGGGACCCAAGAGACCCAGTACTTC.

This clonotype was observed a few times. This chain joins TRBV18 and TRBJ2-2; no reliable D call. This CDR3 contains 17 residues. Germline assignment: CDR1 KGHSH and CDR2 LQKENI. V was clipped by 2 bases and J by 1 base, with 14 bases between them. CDR3 loop: CASSPVASAENTGELFF. As DNA, the CDR3 is TGTGCCAGCTCACCAGTGGCCTCCGCAGAGAACACCGGGGAGCTGTTTTTT.

Written as DNA, the CDR3 is TGTGCCAGCAGCCCCCTTCGAGGGGGACGATACAATGAGCAGTTCTTC. Protein sequence: CASSPLRGGRYNEQFF. The chain employs TRBV27 and TRBJ2-1, with D tentatively TRBD1 (6 bases). The ends were cut back, 6 bases at V and 4 bases at J, with 19 bases in the middle. The CDR3 extends over 16 amino acids. CDR1 is MNHEY, CDR2 SMNVEV, per germline (reference sequence).

The chain carries TRBV6-5 and TRBJ1-3; no clear D gene. V was clipped by 2 bases and J by 0 bases, with 8 bases between them. The CDR3 runs to 15 residues. The germline V gene encodes CDR1 MNHEY and CDR2 SVGAGI. The DNA of the CDR3 is TGTGCCAGCAGTTACGGGGAATTCTCTGGAAACACCATATATTTT. Translated, it gives CASSYGEFSGNTIYF.

The chain carries TRBV28 and TRBJ2-7, with 9 bases that match TRBD1. The junction had 9 bases not matched to a gene; V was cut back by 4 bases and J by 5 bases. This CDR3 has 15 amino acids. Per the germline V gene, CDR1 is MDHEN and CDR2 is SYDVKM. In DNA, the CDR3 is TGTGCCAGCAGTTGGGGGGACAGGGACGAAAACGAGCAGTACTTC. Its protein product is CASSWGDRDENEQYF.

This clonotype was counted many times. V is TRBV10-3 and J is TRBJ2-7; D possibly matches TRBD1 or TRBD2 (5 bases each). V lost 8 bases to trimming and J lost 0 bases, with 14 bases between them. Germline V gives CDR1 ENHRY, CDR2 SYGVKD. CDR3 size: 14 residues. The CDR3 DNA is TGTGCCATCGCCCGGGACGGTAGCTCCTACGAGCAGTACTTC. It yields the protein CAIARDGSSYEQYF.

V is TRBV5-1 and J is TRBJ2-5; 8 nucleotides match TRBD2. The CDR3 consists of 15 residues. V shed 4 bases and J 4 bases; nucleotides not matched to a gene: 9. Germline CDR1 SGHRS, CDR2 YFSETQ. CDR3 nucleotides: TGCGCCAGCAGCGTGAGCGGGAGCTTGGGAGAGACCCAGTACTTC. Protein sequence: CASSVSGSLGETQYF.

This clonotype was counted once. The J gene is TRBJ2-1, the V gene TRBV2; no clear D gene. This CDR3 has 15 amino acids. Germline V gene data show CDR1 as SNHLY and CDR2 as FYNNEI. Trimming took off 4 bases at V and 0 bases at J, with 10 bases between the two ends. CDR3: CASSAERRSYNEQFF. In DNA, the CDR3 is TGTGCCAGCAGTGCCGAGCGTCGCTCCTACAATGAGCAGTTCTTC.

V gene TRBV20-1 combines with J gene TRBJ1-6; D perhaps matches TRBD1 (6 bases). Germline V gene data show CDR1 as DFQATT and CDR2 as SNEGSKA (reference sequence). Trimming removed 5 bases from V and 0 bases from J, with 11 bases in between. The CDR3 extends over 15 amino acids. CDR3 in DNA: TGCAGTGCTCCCCTACAGGGCTCCTATAATTCACCCCTCCACTTT. It is translated as CSAPLQGSYNSPLHF.

The rearrangement links TRBV7-2 to TRBJ2-1, with 13 bases that match TRBD2. Per the germline V gene, CDR1 is SGHTA and CDR2 is FQGNSA. With V trimmed by 0 bases and J by 7 bases, 18 bases remained unmatched. The CDR3 extends over 21 amino acids. The DNA of the CDR3 is TGTGCCAGCAGCTTAGCTCGTGCGGGACTAGCGGGATCGATGAAGGGGAATGAGCAGTTCTTC. Encoded protein: CASSLARAGLAGSMKGNEQFF.

This clonotype came up many times. The rearrangement uses TRBV20-1 and TRBJ2-7; D call uncertain. V was pared by 3 bases and J by 0 bases, with 9 bases between. CDR1 is DFQATT, CDR2 SNEGSKA, per germline (reference sequence). This CDR3 region has 13 residues. As DNA, the CDR3 is TGCAGTGCTAGCGAGGCCCACTCCTACGAGCAGTACTTC. It translates to CSASEAHSYEQYF.

This clonotype turned up a few times. The V call is TRBV7-9, the J call TRBJ2-5; D may be TRBD1 or TRBD2 (5 bases each). This CDR3 contains 16 residues. CDR1 and CDR2 from the germline V gene are SEHNR and FQNEAQ (reference sequence). Trimming took 5 bases from V and 5 from J, leaving 21 bases between them. The DNA of the CDR3 is TGTGCCAGCAGCCCCGCCCTGGGGGACGGATGGGAGACCCAGTACTTC. Encoded protein: CASSPALGDGWETQYF.

The chain carries TRBV5-1 and TRBJ1-4; D ambiguous. V lost 0 bases and J lost 5, with 8 bases in between. Germline loops: CDR1 SGHRS, CDR2 YFSETQ. This CDR3 is 14 amino acids long. CDR3 sequence (DNA): TGCGCCAGCAGCTTGGACGGACTAAATGAAAAACTGTTTTTT. This translates into CASSLDGLNEKLFF.

This CDR3 reads CASTRPDGFQETQYF. CDR3 DNA: TGTGCCAGCACCCGGCCGGACGGGTTTCAAGAGACCCAGTACTTC. The chain recombines TRBV6-2 or TRBV6-3 with TRBJ2-5, with D unclear. Germline V gene sequence: CDR1 MNHEY, CDR2 SVGEGT. This CDR3 has 15 amino acids. V gave up 7 bases and J gave up 2 bases, with 17 bases separating them.

This chain uses TRBV2 with TRBJ2-3; perhaps TRBD2 as D (5 bases). Germline V lookup: CDR1 SNHLY, CDR2 FYNNEI. The CDR3 contains 16 residues. Trimming pared 0 bases from V and 4 bases from J, leaving 14 bases between. CDR3 protein: CASSEALRGRADTQYF. The CDR3 DNA reads as TGTGCCAGCAGTGAAGCGCTTCGCGGGCGCGCAGATACGCAGTATTTT.

The V gene is TRBV7-9, the J gene TRBJ1-2; 8 bases are a match to TRBD1. Germline V CDR1 and CDR2: SEHNR, FQNEAQ (reference sequence). Trimming removed 4 bases from V and 5 bases from J; junction bases left unmatched: 6. The CDR3 has 14 residues. CDR3 DNA sequence: TGTGCCAGCAGCTCCACCGGGACAGGTTATGGCTACACCTTC. Translated: CASSSTGTGYGYTF.

This clonotype was seen many times. The J gene is TRBJ2-1, the V gene TRBV6-2 or TRBV6-3; D is uncertain. CDR3 size: 15 residues. V was shortened by 6 bases and J by 2 bases, with 14 bases between the two germline ends. Germline V CDR1 and CDR2: MNHEY, SVGEGT. The CDR3, as DNA: TGTGCCAGCAGCCCGACGGTCCCCACCTACAATGAGCAGTTCTTC. Its translation: CASSPTVPTYNEQFF.

This clonotype was seen ten or more times. This chain links TRBV20-1 with TRBJ2-3; unclear D gene. Looked up from germline, CDR1 is DFQATT and CDR2 is SNEGSKA (reference sequence). CDR3 length equals 13 residues. CDR3 residues: CSGRRLSTDTQYF. The CDR3 nucleotides are TGCAGCGGGCGGCGTCTAAGCACAGATACGCAGTATTTT.

J is TRBJ1-2 and V is TRBV28; TRBD1 aligns across 7 bases. This CDR3 is built from 16 residues. Germline V CDR1 and CDR2: MDHEN, SYDVKM. Trimming cost V 2 bases and J 5 bases; bases outside gene matches: 11. The CDR3 sequence is CASSLGDSVPSYGYTF. The DNA for the CDR3 is TGTGCCAGCAGTTTAGGGGACAGCGTACCTAGTTATGGCTACACCTTC.

This chain connects TRBV7-2 to TRBJ2-5; TRBD1 agrees at 7 bases. Losses at the gene ends were 4 bases for V and 4 bases for J; bases not matched to a gene: 9. Germline-derived CDR1 and CDR2 are SGHTA and FQGNSA. This CDR3 has 15 amino acids. The CDR3 reads CASSSTGLQGETQYF. In DNA, the CDR3 is TGTGCCAGCAGCTCGACAGGGCTCCAAGGAGAGACCCAGTACTTC.